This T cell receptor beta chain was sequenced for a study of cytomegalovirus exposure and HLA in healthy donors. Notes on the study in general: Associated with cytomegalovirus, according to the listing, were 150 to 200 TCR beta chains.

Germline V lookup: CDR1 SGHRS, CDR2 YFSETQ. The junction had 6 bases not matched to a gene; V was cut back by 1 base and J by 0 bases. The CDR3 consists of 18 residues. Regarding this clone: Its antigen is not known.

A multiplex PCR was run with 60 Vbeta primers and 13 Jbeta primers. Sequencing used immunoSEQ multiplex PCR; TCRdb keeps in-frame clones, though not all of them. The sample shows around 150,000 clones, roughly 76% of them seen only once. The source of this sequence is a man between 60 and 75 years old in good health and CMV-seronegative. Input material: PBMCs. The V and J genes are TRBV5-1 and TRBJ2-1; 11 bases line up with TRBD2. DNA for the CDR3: TGCGCCAGCAGCTTGTGGACTAGCGGGCAGAGCTCCTACAATGAGCAGTTCTTC. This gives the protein CASSLWTSGQSSYNEQFF.